These T cell receptor beta chains were read from a single sample in a study of T cell responses to AZD1222 COVID-19 vaccine. Clones were read by immunoSEQ multiplex PCR, and TCRdb kept only the in-frame ones, dropping some. Seen here are some 150,000 clones, more than 75% observed once, and the top ten hold roughly 5.6%. Here the sequenced sample was peripheral blood, taken on day 0 of AZD1222 vaccination. These TCRs come from an adult in good health. CDR3s include the opening cysteine and the closing phenylalanine or tryptophan. D genes are given only for firm matches. The size of a clone is reported for some rows only, either as once, few or many, or as a class for expanded clones.

>13|TRBD1|TRBV10-3|.|TRBJ1-2
TGTGCCATCAGCTCCGACAGGGTGGATGGCTACACCTTC
CAISSDRVDGYTF
>15|.|TRBV19|.|TRBJ2-1
TGTGCCAGTAGTATCGGTCAAAGCTCCTACAATGAGCAGTTCTTC
CASSIGQSSYNEQFF
>13|.|TRBV13|.|TRBJ2-3
TGTGCCAGCAGCTTAGAGGTTGCAGATACGCAGTATTTT
CASSLEVADTQYF
>16|.|TRBV6-1|.|TRBJ1-2
TGTGCCAGCAGTGAGAGGGCAGGGTCCGAAGGCTATGGCTACACCTTC
CASSERAGSEGYGYTF
>15|.|TRBV4-2|once|TRBJ2-7
TGTGCCAGCAGCGGGCGAGGGCAGAAGACCTACGAGCAGTACTTC
CASSGRGQKTYEQYF
>16|TRBD2|TRBV5-1|.|TRBJ2-2
TGCGCCAGCAGCTCAGGACTAGCGGGGGACACCGGGGAGCTGTTTTTT
CASSSGLAGDTGELFF
>15|TRBD1|TRBV10-2|.|TRBJ1-2
TGCGCCAGCAGTGACACTCTGACAGGGAACTATGGCTACACCTTC
CASSDTLTGNYGYTF
>12|.|TRBV28|many|TRBJ2-7
TGTGCCAGCAGGAACGAACTCTACGAGCAGTACTTC
CASRNELYEQYF
>14|.|TRBV28|once|TRBJ1-5
TGTGCCAGCAGTTTGGGAGGGGTCCTTCAGCCCCAGCATTTT
CASSLGGVLQPQHF
>15|.|TRBV7-8|.|TRBJ2-3
TGTGCCAGCAGCCCAAGGAGGGTATTATGGGGTACGCAGTATTTT
CASSPRRVLWGTQYF
>17|TRBD1|TRBV7-2|.|TRBJ1-5
TGTGCCAGCAGCTTAGTAGGGGGACAGGGCAACAATCAGCCCCAGCATTTT
CASSLVGGQGNNQPQHF
>16|.|TRBV4-3|.|TRBJ1-5
TGCGCCAGCAGCCCGTATTTGGTCCTTAGCAATCAGCCCCAGCATTTT
CASSPYLVLSNQPQHF
>14|.|TRBV2|.|TRBJ1-1
TGTGCCAGCACCCGGTCGGGAAGGAACACTGAAGCTTTCTTT
CASTRSGRNTEAFF
>16|.|TRBV5-1|.|TRBJ2-3
TGCGCCAGCAGCTCCCTCGAGGGAGCACACAGAGATACGCAGTATTTT
CASSSLEGAHRDTQYF
>17|.|TRBV11-2|once|TRBJ2-3
TGTGCCAGCAGCTTAGGAAACGCCGATCCCGGCACAGATACGCAGTATTTT
CASSLGNADPGTDTQYF
>16|.|TRBV28|.|TRBJ2-1
TGTGCCAGCAGCGAATTCCAGGTCCTCTCCTACAATGAGCAGTTCTTC
CASSEFQVLSYNEQFF
>13|.|TRBV9|once|TRBJ2-7
TGTGCCAGCAGCGTAGCACGGATCTACGAGCAGTACTTC
CASSVARIYEQYF
>12|TRBD1|TRBV29-1|.|TRBJ2-7
TGCAGCGTCATGTCAGGGGGCTACGAGCAGTACTTC
CSVMSGGYEQYF
>15|TRBD1|TRBV4-1|.|TRBJ1-2
TGCGCCAGCAGCCAAGCCGGGCAGGGGGTGGATGGCTACACCTTC
CASSQAGQGVDGYTF
>14|TRBD2|TRBV11-3|.|TRBJ2-3
TGTGCCAGCGCTGCGGGAGGCGGCACAGATACGCAGTATTTT
CASAAGGGTDTQYF